One sample yielded the 4 T cell receptor beta chains listed below, sequenced in a study of OX40 agonist ivuxolimab in advanced cancers. This table comes from immunoSEQ multiplex PCR, and its TCRdb copy is limited to in-frame clones, with some not included. Here the sample spans about 88,000 clones, more than 70% being singletons. The material sequenced was CD4+ or CD8+ T cells sorted from blood, taken in a trial of the OX40 agonist ivuxolimab. The receptors derive from an adult with an advanced solid tumor such as melanoma, head and neck, liver or kidney cancer.

The rearrangement links TRBV7-9 to TRBJ1-2; D is undetermined. Per germline, CDR1 SEHNR and CDR2 FQNEAQ (reference sequence). The CDR3 length is 16 residues. Trimming shortened V by 4 bases and J by 4 bases, and 19 bases separated the two germline ends. The CDR3 nucleotides read TGTGCCAGCAGCTCAAGGCGGGAGCAGGTGGGCTATGGCTACACCTTC. The encoded protein is CASSSRREQVGYGYTF.

The chain carries TRBV6-1 and TRBJ2-3, with 14 bases aligning to TRBD2. Germline V gene data show CDR1 as MNHNS and CDR2 as SASEGT. The CDR3 is 15 residues long. Germline trimming cut 3 bases from V and 4 bases from J; bases unmatched to any gene: 0. Here the CDR3 reads CASSETSGRADTQYF. Here the CDR3 DNA reads TGTGCCAGCAGTGAGACTAGCGGGAGGGCAGATACGCAGTATTTT.

The rearrangement joins TRBV6-5 to TRBJ1-1, with a tentative D call TRBD1 (5 bases). Germline lookup yields CDR1 MNHEY and CDR2 SVGAGI. The CDR3 loop spans 13 amino acids. Between the trimmed V and J ends, which lost 5 bases and 0 bases, there was a span of 7 bases. The CDR3 DNA reads as TGTGCCAGCAGTCAGACAGTGAACACTGAAGCTTTCTTT. It specifies CASSQTVNTEAFF.

By sample share, this clone is medium-sized. This chain joins TRBV14 and TRBJ1-1; D is unclear. This CDR3 spans 13 amino acids. The V and J ends lost 8 bases and 6 bases respectively, with 16 bases between them. In germline, CDR1 is SGHDN, CDR2 FVKESK. CDR3 nucleotides: TGTGCCAGCTCAACCCAAAGGACGGCTGAAGCTTTCTTT. The encoded protein is CASSTQRTAEAFF.